This entry lists 9 T cell receptor beta chains sequenced from one sample in a study of CD8 T cells in Susac syndrome. Reverse transcription of roughly 0.5 to 1 ug RNA was performed with random hexamers. A single record per CDR3 protein comes from TCRdb applying MiXCR to the immunoSEQ multiplex PCR reads. The sample has 200,000 to 250,000 distinct CDR3 sequences; 80% to 95% are singletons. Specimen: CD4+ T cells from PBMCs. The receptors stem from a human donor with multiple sclerosis.

CDR3 DNA sequence: TGTGCCAGCAGCTTAGATCTGGGCACAGATACGCAGTATTTT. Residues: CASSLDLGTDTQYF. The V gene is TRBV11-2, the J gene TRBJ2-3; D unresolved. This CDR3 has 14 residues. CDR1 is SGHAT and CDR2 is FQNNGV in the germline V gene. The V end was cut by 0 bases, the J end by 1 base, with 5 bases between.

This chain uses TRBV18 with TRBJ1-6; D possibly corresponds to TRBD1 (6 bases). The germline V gene encodes CDR1 KGHSH and CDR2 LQKENI. With 6 bases removed from V and 5 bases from J, the gap between germline ends came to 14 bases. The CDR3 has 15 residues. The CDR3 DNA reads as TGTGCCAGCTCCCCCGGGGGCTTGGATAATTCACCCCTCCACTTT. It translates to CASSPGGLDNSPLHF.

This clonotype appeared a few times. This chain connects TRBV11-2 to TRBJ2-4; the D is unclear. The CDR3 sequence is 14 residues long. In germline, CDR1 is SGHAT, CDR2 FQNNGV. Trimming pared 5 bases from V and 1 base from J, leaving 9 bases between. DNA for the CDR3: TGTGCCAGCAGCCGGGCTGGGGCCAAAAACATTCAGTACTTC. It yields the protein CASSRAGAKNIQYF.

This chain joins TRBV24-1 and TRBJ2-7; D possibly corresponds to TRBD1 (5 bases). This CDR3 has 18 residues. CDR1 is KGHDR, CDR2 SFDVKD, per germline. The V end lost 9 bases, the J end lost 0 bases, and 26 bases lay between the germline ends. The CDR3 DNA reads as TGTGCCACCCGTGGGGAAGGGGTTCCAGCGCTGGGCTCCTACGAGCAGTACGTC. It encodes CATRGEGVPALGSYEQYV.

The chain couples TRBV9 to TRBJ2-1; D possibly corresponds to TRBD2 (5 bases). This CDR3 is built from 13 residues. Trimming removed 4 bases from V and 10 bases from J, with 15 bases in between. Germline CDR1 and CDR2: SGDLS and YYNGEE. The CDR3 here is CASSPRMGREQFF. The CDR3 bases are TGTGCCAGCAGCCCCCGGATGGGGAGAGAGCAGTTCTTC.

The J gene is TRBJ2-7, the V gene TRBV6-2 or TRBV6-3, with a possible D match to TRBD2 (6 bases). The V end lost 10 bases, the J end lost 0 bases, and 10 bases lay between the germline ends. This CDR3 has 12 amino acids. Germline V gene sequence: CDR1 MNHEY, CDR2 SVGEGT. CDR3 amino acids: CATGLSSYEQYV. The CDR3 DNA sequence: TGTGCCACCGGACTAAGCTCCTACGAGCAGTACGTC.

This rearrangement joins TRBV2 to TRBJ2-7, with TRBD1 matching 7 bases. The CDR3 is 13 amino acids. The junction had 7 bases not matched to a gene; V was cut back by 7 bases and J by 4 bases. Per the germline V gene, CDR1 is SNHLY and CDR2 is FYNNEI. The CDR3 region has the DNA TGTGCCAGCAATTTACAGGGGTTATACGAGCAGTACGTC. It yields the protein CASNLQGLYEQYV.

The V gene is TRBV30, the J gene TRBJ1-2; D unclear. Germline CDR1 is GTSNPN and CDR2 is SVGIG (reference sequence). The CDR3 runs 13 residues. V dropped 0 bases and J dropped 6 bases, with 11 bases sitting between them. The CDR3 nucleotides read TGTGCCTGGAGTGTACGTCGCGGGGATGGCTACACCTTC. Amino acid sequence: CAWSVRRGDGYTF.

CDR3 sequence: CASSPPIDQETQYF. The CDR3 DNA is TGTGCCAGCTCACCCCCGATTGATCAAGAGACCCAGTACTTC. The chain combines TRBV18 with TRBJ2-5; no reliable D call. The CDR3 has 14 residues. V dropped 3 bases and J dropped 2 bases, with 10 bases sitting between them. Germline V gives CDR1 KGHSH, CDR2 LQKENI.